This T cell receptor beta chain was identified during a study of T cell responses to AZD1222 COVID-19 vaccine. Study outcomes and limitations: Targeting of unmutated variant regions was reportedly seen in nearly half of spike-specific TCRs.

On this clone itself: Its antigen is undetermined.

The protocol was immunoSEQ multiplex PCR, while the TCRdb copy is restricted to in-frame clones and leaves out a portion. This table has tens of thousands of clones, around 80% appearing once. The ends were cut back, 1 base at V and 8 bases at J, with 9 bases in the middle. CDR1 SGHAT and CDR2 FQDESV come from the germline V gene (reference sequence). The CDR3 consists of 13 residues. Second-dose schedules of about 4 or about 12 weeks were combined. Specimen: peripheral blood, collected 28 days after the second AZD1222 dose. The TCR sequence derives from an adult who received the AZD1222 COVID-19 vaccine. The rearrangement uses TRBV11-1 and TRBJ2-1; D is perhaps TRBD1 or TRBD2 (5 bases each). As DNA, the CDR3 is TGTGCCAGCAGCTTAGGGGGGAACCATGAGCAGTTCTTC. Translating gives CASSLGGNHEQFF.